This T cell receptor (beta chain) stems from a study of T cell changes during pregnancy in multiple sclerosis. About this clone itself: The junction does not match germline at one end; this may be a read error.

Using immunoSEQ multiplex PCR, the repertoire was profiled, and TCRdb retains in-frame clones only, with some absent. The sample records about 49,000 clones, around 90% being singletons. The CDR3 runs to 15 residues. Per germline, CDR1 MGHRA and CDR2 YSYEKL. This TCR was recovered from a female donor in good health, enrolled as a control in a pregnancy study. The V and J genes are TRBV4-1 and TRBJ2-3; TRBD2 aligns across 8 bases. The sample in question was peripheral blood, obtained after pregnancy. The CDR3 spells CASSQDGGGRDMQYF. The DNA for the CDR3 is TGCGCCAGCAGCCAAGATGGCGGGGGGAGAGATATGCAGTATTTT.